The sequence of this T cell receptor beta chain was determined in a study of CD8+ T cells in alopecia areata. The treatment: oral pan-JAK inhibitor, 5-10 mg twice daily. J gave up 6 bases and V 10 bases, and 16 bases lay outside the gene matches. The CDR3 is 15 amino acids. The germline V gene has CDR1 ENHRY and CDR2 SYGVKD. Once RNA had been extracted, it was reverse transcribed into cDNA to act as the sequencing template. Repertoires were generated with immunoSEQ multiplex PCR, while TCRdb's copy carries only in-frame clones and drops some. The sample shows 150,000 to 200,000 clones, 55% to 70% of them seen only once.

This material consisted of CD4+ T cells sorted from blood, taken at week 24, from a patient treated with tofacitinib. The rearrangement uses TRBV10-3 and TRBJ2-3; 7 bases align to TRBD2. The sequence was obtained from a human donor with alopecia areata. DNA for the CDR3: TGTGCCACCGACCGATCTAGCGGAGGAGTTGATACGCAGTATTTT. It translates to CATDRSSGGVDTQYF.